The 20 T cell receptor beta chains reported below all come from one sample, sequenced in a study of CD8+ T cells in alopecia areata. cDNA prepared by RNA extraction and subsequent reverse transcription served as the template for sequencing. Repertoires were generated with immunoSEQ multiplex PCR, while TCRdb's copy carries only in-frame clones and drops some. Of 120,000 or so clones listed, around 50% are singletons. The sequencing used CD4+ T cells sorted from blood, collected at week 0. The origin of the receptors is a human donor with alopecia areata.

This sequence joins TRBV11-3 and TRBJ2-5; the match to TRBD2 covers 7 bases. V lost 3 bases, J lost 1 base, and 5 bases stayed unmatched. CDR3 length: 15 amino acids. CDR1 SGHNT and CDR2 YENEEA come from the germline V gene. Here the CDR3 DNA reads TGTGCCAGCAGCTTGCGGGGGACCCTCCAAGAGACCCAGTACTTC. Its translation: CASSLRGTLQETQYF.

J is TRBJ2-7 and V is TRBV19, with TRBD1 matching 9 bases. Germline V gene lookup returns CDR1 LNHDA and CDR2 SQIVND (reference sequence). With 4 bases clipped from V and 4 bases from J, the junction kept 11 bases outside the gene matches. CDR3 length: 16 amino acids. The DNA for the CDR3 is TGTGCCAGTAGTACGCCCCTTGGACAGGGGAAATACGAGCAGTACTTC. Residues: CASSTPLGQGKYEQYF.

This rearrangement joins TRBV4-1 to TRBJ2-5; 7 bases fit TRBD1. Germline V gene data show CDR1 as MGHRA and CDR2 as YSYEKL. Trimming took 1 base from V and 9 from J; bases not matched to a gene: 17. The CDR3 is 17 residues long. The CDR3 DNA sequence: TGCGCCAGCAGCCAAGTTGGTAGGACAGGCAAGTTTGGACCCCAGTACTTC. It encodes CASSQVGRTGKFGPQYF.

The chain carries TRBV27 and TRBJ1-5, with D maybe TRBD1 (5 bases). Germline V lookup: CDR1 MNHEY, CDR2 SMNVEV (reference sequence). Trimming took off 0 bases at V and 5 bases at J, with 8 bases between the two ends. The CDR3 consists of 14 residues. CDR3 loop: CASSLSKGDQPQHF. In DNA form, the CDR3 reads TGTGCCAGCAGTTTATCGAAAGGGGATCAGCCCCAGCATTTT.

Note on this clone: This sample includes further DNA sequences coding for the same CDR3. The V call is TRBV7-9, the J call TRBJ2-5; D may match TRBD1 or TRBD2 (6 bases each). CDR3 length equals 18 residues. Germline V gene sequence: CDR1 SEHNR, CDR2 FQNEAQ (reference sequence). V was cut by 5 bases and J by 2 bases, with 24 bases left in between. The CDR3 region is CASSRQSRGPNLQETQYF. The CDR3 DNA sequence: TGTGCCAGCAGCCGCCAAAGTCGGGGGCCTAATCTGCAAGAGACCCAGTACTTC.

The sample holds a few counts of this clone. The genes are TRBV2 and TRBJ1-2; D uncertain. The V end lost 11 bases, the J end lost 10 bases, and 17 bases lay between the germline ends. The CDR3 has 11 residues. Germline lookup yields CDR1 SNHLY and CDR2 FYNNEI. The CDR3 loop reads CASGPHRDYTF. The CDR3 DNA is TGTGCCTCAGGACCGCATAGAGACTACACCTTC. Full variable domain (outside the CDR3, taken from reference TRBV2 and TRBJ1-2): EPEVTQTPSHQVTQMGQEVILRCVPISNHLYFYWYRQILGQKVEFLVSFYNNEISEKSEIFDDQFSVERPDGSNFTLKIRSTKLEDSAMYFCASGPHRDYTFGSGTRLTVV.

This clone was recorded only once. The chain joins TRBV9 to TRBJ2-1; D assignment may be TRBD1 or TRBD2 (5 bases each). With 0 bases removed from V and 7 bases from J, the gap between germline ends came to 8 bases. CDR3 length equals 13 residues. From germline, CDR1 is SGDLS and CDR2 YYNGEE. The CDR3 region is CASSVAWGNEQFF. Written as DNA, the CDR3 is TGTGCCAGCAGCGTAGCTTGGGGGAATGAGCAGTTCTTC. Based on the CDR3 plus reference TRBV9 and TRBJ2-1, the full variable domain is DSGVTQTPKHLITATGQRVTLRCSPRSGDLSVYWYQQSLDQGLQFLIQYYNGEERAKGNILERFSAQQFPDLHSELNLSSLELGDSALYFCASSVAWGNEQFFGPGTRLTVL.

The chain combines TRBV27 with TRBJ1-2; 8 bases are a match to TRBD1. V shed 3 bases, J shed 1 base, and the junction held 4 bases outside the gene matches. The CDR3 runs to 15 residues. Germline CDR1 and CDR2: MNHEY and SMNVEV (reference sequence). The CDR3 reads CASSFQGQVNYGYTF. CDR3 DNA: TGTGCCAGCAGTTTCCAGGGACAGGTTAACTATGGCTACACCTTC.

This sequence joins TRBV2 and TRBJ2-2; 7 bases line up with TRBD1. The junction had 5 bases not matched to a gene; V was cut back by 5 bases and J by 2 bases. The germline CDR1 and CDR2 sequences are SNHLY and FYNNEI. The CDR3 length is 15 residues. The chain's CDR3 is CASSPDRANTGELFF. Written as DNA, the CDR3 is TGTGCCAGCAGTCCAGACAGGGCCAACACCGGGGAGCTGTTTTTT.

This clone was counted only a few times. The chain has TRBV7-2 and TRBJ2-5; 7 positions agree with TRBD1. Looked up from germline, CDR1 is SGHTA and CDR2 is FQGNSA. CDR3 length equals 14 residues. V lost 5 bases to trimming and J lost 0 bases; unmatched junction nucleotides: 3. Here the CDR3 reads CASSVTGDQETQYF. CDR3 sequence (DNA): TGTGCCAGCAGCGTAACAGGGGACCAAGAGACCCAGTACTTC.

To note about this clone: This specimen includes other DNA sequences encoding the same CDR3. This sequence joins TRBV5-1 and TRBJ2-3; TRBD2 matches 12 bases. Germline trimming cut 3 bases from V and 3 bases from J; bases unmatched to any gene: 2. The CDR3 runs to 15 residues. Germline lookup yields CDR1 SGHRS and CDR2 YFSETQ. The CDR3 nucleotides read TGCGCCAGCAGCTCCGGACTAGCGGGGACAGATACGCAGTATTTT. Translation: CASSSGLAGTDTQYF.

V gene TRBV6-1 combines with J gene TRBJ2-6; D is undetermined. The ends were cut back, 4 bases at V and 4 bases at J, with 8 bases in the middle. This CDR3 is 14 amino acids long. Per germline, CDR1 MNHNS and CDR2 SASEGT. The CDR3 bases are TGTGCCAGCAGTGCAAAAACAGGGGCCAACGTCCTGACTTTC. It is translated as CASSAKTGANVLTF.

The chain couples TRBV5-6 to TRBJ1-1; tentatively, D is TRBD1 (5 bases). The CDR3 length is 14 residues. Germline CDR1 and CDR2: SGHDT and YYEEEE. V was shortened by 4 bases and J by 5 bases, with 15 bases between the two germline ends. The CDR3 coding sequence is TGTGCCAGCAGCGTACCCGGGACGCATACTGAAGCTTTCTTT. Protein product: CASSVPGTHTEAFF. The whole variable domain, filled in from reference TRBV5-6 and TRBJ1-1, reads DAGVTQSPTHLIKTRGQQVTLRCSPKSGHDTVSWYQQALGQGPQFIFQYYEEEERQRGNFPDRFSGHQFPNYSSELNVNALLLGDSALYLCASSVPGTHTEAFFGQGTRLTVV.

This clone was found a few times. The chain recombines TRBV15 with TRBJ2-2; D remains ambiguous. This CDR3 has 17 residues. Germline values: CDR1 LNHNV, CDR2 YYDKDF (reference sequence). The ends were cut back, 7 bases at V and 0 bases at J, with 18 bases in the middle. The CDR3 here is CATTTPGWQSNTGELFF. CDR3 in DNA: TGTGCCACCACCACTCCTGGGTGGCAGTCGAACACCGGGGAGCTGTTTTTT. Combining the CDR3 with reference TRBV15 and TRBJ2-2 gives the whole variable domain DAMVIQNPRYQVTQFGKPVTLSCSQTLNHNVMYWYQQKSSQAPKLLFHYYDKDFNNEADTPDNFQSRRPNTSFCFLDIRSPGLGDTAMYLCATTTPGWQSNTGELFFGEGSRLTVL.

The rearrangement joins TRBV29-1 to TRBJ2-5; 9 nucleotides line up with TRBD1. Germline V gene sequence: CDR1 SQVTM, CDR2 ANQGSEA. V dropped 6 bases and J dropped 5; count of bases not matched to a gene: 10. This CDR3 contains 14 residues. CDR3 nucleotides: TGCAGCGTAGGCTGGACAGGGGTGAGGGAGACCCAGTACTTC. Protein: CSVGWTGVRETQYF.

The rearrangement joins TRBV5-1 to TRBJ2-5; no firm D call. V dropped 1 base and J dropped 5 bases, with 18 bases sitting between them. Per germline, CDR1 SGHRS and CDR2 YFSETQ. The CDR3 has 16 amino acids. The DNA of the CDR3 is TGCGCCAGCAGCTTGCTTTTCGGTAGGATTCAGGAGACCCAGTACTTC. This codes for CASSLLFGRIQETQYF.

The rearrangement uses TRBV7-6 and TRBJ2-7; 11 bases are a match to TRBD1. The junction had 4 bases not matched to a gene; V was cut back by 5 bases and J by 4 bases. Germline V lookup: CDR1 SGHVS, CDR2 FNYEAQ. The CDR3 has 14 residues. The CDR3 DNA reads as TGTGCCAGCAGCACGGGACAGGGGGGGTACGAGCAGTACTTC. As protein: CASSTGQGGYEQYF. Drawing the rest from reference TRBV7-6 and TRBJ2-7, the complete variable domain is GAGVSQSPRYKVTKRGQDVALRCDPISGHVSLYWYRQALGQGPEFLTYFNYEAQQDKSGLPNDRFSAERPEGSISTLTIQRTEQRDSAMYRCASSTGQGGYEQYFGPGTRLTVT.

This rearrangement joins TRBV6-6 to TRBJ1-5, with D perhaps matching TRBD1 (5 bases). In germline, CDR1 is MNHNY, CDR2 SVGAGI (reference sequence). The CDR3 runs 15 residues. Trimming cost V 4 bases and J 1 base, with 11 bases left between them. The CDR3: CASSLGVDSNQPQHF. The CDR3 coding sequence is TGTGCCAGCAGTTTAGGGGTGGACAGCAATCAGCCCCAGCATTTT.

The chain recombines TRBV5-1 with TRBJ2-1, with 9 bases identical to TRBD2. The CDR3 loop spans 13 amino acids. Germline CDR1 reads SGHRS; CDR2 reads YFSETQ. With 6 bases clipped from V and 7 bases from J, the junction kept 5 bases outside the gene matches. The CDR3 nucleotides read TGCGCCAGCACAGTTAGCGGGAGTAATGAGCAGTTCTTC. Residues: CASTVSGSNEQFF.

The chain joins TRBV28 to TRBJ2-3; D perhaps matches TRBD2 (5 bases). CDR1 and CDR2 (germline): MDHEN, SYDVKM. Trimming stripped 5 bases from V and 4 bases from J, with 13 bases between. The CDR3 runs 14 residues. The CDR3 DNA follows: TGTGCCAGCAGTCACAACCTCGGGGCAGATACGCAGTATTTT. The encoded protein is CASSHNLGADTQYF.